This T cell receptor beta chain was captured in a study of blood T cell repertoires in COVID-19. Overall study: Acute-phase and convalescent COVID-19 samples originated in the United States, Italy and Spain. From T cells, B-cell-depleted T cells, or PBMCs came the material, which was cDNA or gDNA.

This CDR3 region has 14 residues. V lost 5 bases, J lost 6 bases, and 7 bases stayed unmatched. CDR1 is GTSNPN, CDR2 SVGIG, per germline (reference sequence). Authors' methods: Counts of nucleated cells, estimated from reference gene primer amplification, were obtained. The assay was immunoSEQ multiplex PCR, and TCRdb's table has in-frame clones only and misses some. D and trimming were read from the DNA, whereas the V and J calls and clone size are those reported in that table. The sample has roughly 180,000 clones; more than 75% are singletons. Followed over time, Seattle patients had been enrolled while infection was active.

The sequence came from a woman in her forties or fifties with COVID-19, enrolled during active disease. The gene calls are TRBV30 and TRBJ1-5, with 10 positions matching TRBD1. Material for sequencing was peripheral blood. The CDR3 nucleotides read TGTGCCTGGGCCGGGACAGGGGTTAGTCAGCCCCAGCATTTT. It yields the protein CAWAGTGVSQPQHF.